This is a list of T cell receptor beta chains from one sample in a study of blood T cell repertoires in COVID-19. The repertoire was sequenced with immunoSEQ multiplex PCR; TCRdb's copy has only in-frame clones and lacks some. The table has 270,000 or so clones, about 85% seen once. Sequenced material: peripheral blood. These receptor sequences come from a human donor in a cohort sampled during active COVID-19. Both conserved end residues are part of each CDR3. The D gene is left open where the match is weak. Clone size is not always given. Where it is, it says once, few, many or a class for expanded clones.

V gene: TRBV27
clone size: -
D gene: -
J gene: TRBJ2-2
CDR3 DNA: TGTGCCAGCAGAGGCGCGGGTGGGGAACGCGGGGAGCTGTTTTTT
CDR3 protein: CASRGAGGERGELFF

V gene: TRBV27
clone size: -
D gene: TRBD2
J gene: TRBJ2-2
CDR3 DNA: TGTGCCAGCAGTTTATTCAGCGGGAGCGAGGACACCGGGGAGCTGTTTTTT
CDR3 protein: CASSLFSGSEDTGELFF

V gene: TRBV6-6
clone size: -
D gene: TRBD2
J gene: TRBJ2-2
CDR3 DNA: TGTGCCAGCAGACGGACTAGCGGAAACACCGGGGAGCTGTTTTTT
CDR3 protein: CASRRTSGNTGELFF

V gene: TRBV7-7
clone size: -
D gene: TRBD2
J gene: TRBJ2-1
CDR3 DNA: TGTGCTAGCAGCCTGACTAGCGGGAGGGGCAATGAGCAGTTCTTC
CDR3 protein: CASSLTSGRGNEQFF

V gene: TRBV7-6
clone size: -
D gene: -
J gene: TRBJ2-2
CDR3 DNA: TGTGCCAGCAGCCCTCGCCACGGGGACACCGGGGAGCTGTTTTTT
CDR3 protein: CASSPRHGDTGELFF

V gene: TRBV3-1/TRBV3-2
clone size: -
D gene: TRBD1
J gene: TRBJ1-2
CDR3 DNA: TGTGCCAGCAGCCTCGAGGACAGGGCCCTTCGAAGCTACACCTTC
CDR3 protein: CASSLEDRALRSYTF

V gene: TRBV10-3
clone size: -
D gene: -
J gene: TRBJ1-2
CDR3 DNA: TGTGCCATCAGTGAGTGGACTGAGCATGGCTACACCTTC
CDR3 protein: CAISEWTEHGYTF

V gene: TRBV4-1
clone size: few
D gene: -
J gene: TRBJ1-3
CDR3 DNA: TGCGCCAGCAGCCAAGATCACTCTGGAAACACCATATATTTT
CDR3 protein: CASSQDHSGNTIYF

V gene: TRBV7-8
clone size: -
D gene: -
J gene: TRBJ2-1
CDR3 DNA: TGTGCCAGCAGCTCCTATGCCCTAGCGCTCGGTAAGGACAATGAGCAGTTCTTC
CDR3 protein: CASSSYALALGKDNEQFF

V gene: TRBV19
clone size: -
D gene: TRBD2
J gene: TRBJ2-3
CDR3 DNA: TGTGCCAGTAGTCTAGCGGGAGGGCCGGGATTTTTTGGCACAGATACGCAGTATTTT
CDR3 protein: CASSLAGGPGFFGTDTQYF

V gene: TRBV10-3
clone size: -
D gene: -
J gene: TRBJ2-3
CDR3 DNA: TGTGCCACGATGCCCCCAGGGGACATCACAGATACGCAGTATTTT
CDR3 protein: CATMPPGDITDTQYF

V gene: TRBV4-2
clone size: -
D gene: -
J gene: TRBJ2-1
CDR3 DNA: TGTGCCAGCAGCCAAGATACTGGTACTAGCCAACACAATGAGCAGTTCTTC
CDR3 protein: CASSQDTGTSQHNEQFF